A single sample gave rise to the 13 T cell receptor beta chains below, sequenced in a study of T cells in Graves' hyperthyroidism and ophthalmopathy. Amplification targeted TCR beta CDR3 regions from RNA transcripts. A first-round RT-PCR of the TCR CDR3 used the HTBI primer set. TCRdb reanalysed the multiplex PCR reads using MiXCR and keeps one entry per CDR3 protein. This table has roughly 570,000 distinct CDR3 sequences, around 42% appearing once. The sequenced sample consisted of peripheral blood or thyroid tissue (not recorded which). Every receptor here comes from an adult woman with Graves' disease, either hyperthyroidism or ophthalmopathy (not recorded which).

The J gene is TRBJ1-1, the V gene TRBV5-1; D gene unclear. Germline lookup yields CDR1 SGHRS and CDR2 YFSETQ. V was shortened by 6 bases and J by 3 bases, with 9 bases between the two germline ends. This CDR3 region has 12 residues. The CDR3 spells CASMRVDTEAFF. The CDR3 coding sequence is TGCGCCAGCATGAGGGTTGACACTGAAGCTTTCTTT.

For the CDR3, the DNA is TGTGCCAGCGGGACAGGGCTCTCTGGGGCCAACGTCCTGACTTTC. Its translation: CASGTGLSGANVLTF. The genes are TRBV7-2 and TRBJ2-6, with 9 bases that match TRBD1. The V segment lost 8 bases and the J segment 0 bases; nucleotides outside the gene matches: 2. This CDR3 region has 15 residues. Germline V gene sequence: CDR1 SGHTA, CDR2 FQGNSA.

This chain uses TRBV19 with TRBJ1-2, with D uncertain. From germline, CDR1 is LNHDA and CDR2 SQIVND (reference sequence). V was trimmed by 9 bases and J by 4 bases, leaving 12 bases between them. CDR3 size: 12 residues. This CDR3 is CASRSNSYGYTF. The DNA of the CDR3 is TGTGCCAGCCGTTCTAACAGCTATGGCTACACCTTC.

The V gene is TRBV10-2, the J gene TRBJ1-5, with D unclear. The CDR3 spans 17 residues. V was shortened by 6 bases and J by 4 bases, with 22 bases between the two germline ends. Looked up from germline, CDR1 is WSHSY and CDR2 is SAAADI. The CDR3 reads CASRDPYPAEINQPQHF. CDR3 in DNA: TGCGCCAGCAGAGATCCGTATCCGGCCGAAATTAATCAGCCCCAGCATTTT.

This clonotype occurred many times. The rearrangement links TRBV4-1 to TRBJ2-7; D is undetermined. Trimming left V 4 bases short and J 2 bases short, with 9 bases between. This CDR3 contains 13 residues. Germline CDR1 reads MGHRA; CDR2 reads YSYEKL. The CDR3 coding sequence is TGCGCCAGCAGCCCCGGCGTACCCTACGAGCAGTACTTC. Its translation is CASSPGVPYEQYF.

Many counts were recorded for this clonotype. The rearrangement joins TRBV6-6 to TRBJ2-7; maybe TRBD1 (7 bases). The CDR3 contains 16 residues. The V gene lost 2 bases and the J gene lost 2 bases, with 16 bases spanning the gap. In germline, CDR1 is MNHNY, CDR2 SVGAGI (reference sequence). CDR3 nucleotides: TGTGCCAGCAGTTACCCTTGGCAGGGGGGCACCTACGAGCAGTACTTC. It encodes CASSYPWQGGTYEQYF.

This clonotype was counted a few times. This sequence joins TRBV10-3 and TRBJ1-2; tentative D call: TRBD1 (6 bases). CDR1 is ENHRY and CDR2 is SYGVKD in the germline V gene. Trimming removed 7 bases from V and 8 bases from J, with 17 bases in between. The length of the CDR3 is 13 residues. CDR3 region: CAINEQGGGGYTF. In DNA form, the CDR3 reads TGTGCCATCAACGAACAGGGAGGCGGCGGCTACACCTTC.

The chain has TRBV7-2 and TRBJ1-2; 8 bases agree with TRBD1. Germline lookup yields CDR1 SGHTA and CDR2 FQGNSA. This CDR3 contains 15 residues. Trimming removed 5 bases from V and 8 bases from J; junction bases left unmatched: 13. CDR3 protein: CASSLRQGNLGGYTF. The DNA for the CDR3 is TGTGCCAGCAGCCTCCGACAGGGGAACCTGGGAGGCTACACCTTC.

The chain links TRBV10-3 to TRBJ2-7, with TRBD1 matching 10 bases. This CDR3 spans 15 amino acids. Germline values: CDR1 ENHRY, CDR2 SYGVKD. V lost 6 bases, J lost 5 bases, and 10 bases stayed unmatched. The CDR3 protein is CAISREPTGGNEQYF. The DNA of the CDR3 is TGTGCCATCAGCCGGGAGCCGACAGGGGGCAACGAGCAGTACTTC.

This clonotype was counted ten times or more. This sequence joins TRBV4-1 and TRBJ2-7; maybe TRBD1 (6 bases). CDR1 MGHRA and CDR2 YSYEKL come from the germline V gene. Trimming cost V 2 bases and J 3 bases, with 23 bases left between them. The CDR3 is 18 residues long. In nucleotides, the CDR3 is TGCGCCAGCAGCCAATCGCCAACCACAGGGCGTTCAAACTACGAGCAGTACTTC. This encodes CASSQSPTTGRSNYEQYF.

Ten or more counts support this clonotype. This chain joins TRBV4-1 and TRBJ1-5; weak D call: TRBD1 (6 bases). Per germline, CDR1 MGHRA and CDR2 YSYEKL. The CDR3 spans 14 residues. The V end was cut by 5 bases, the J end by 4 bases, with 12 bases between. In DNA form, the CDR3 reads TGCGCCAGCAGCGACAGGACCCGTAATCAGCCCCAGCATTTT. Translated: CASSDRTRNQPQHF.

The chain carries TRBV20-1 and TRBJ2-6, with D maybe TRBD1 (6 bases). Germline V gives CDR1 DFQATT, CDR2 SNEGSKA (reference sequence). V was shortened by 6 bases and J by 5 bases, with 14 bases between the two germline ends. CDR3 length: 14 amino acids. The CDR3 bases are TGCAGTGCAAATATAAGGGGGTGGGCCAACGTCCTGACTTTC. Its protein is CSANIRGWANVLTF.

The V call is TRBV10-3, the J call TRBJ1-2; 8 bases are a match to TRBD1. Germline trimming cut 4 bases from V and 12 bases from J; bases unmatched to any gene: 10. The CDR3 length is 13 residues. Germline V CDR1 and CDR2: ENHRY, SYGVKD. The CDR3 is CAISGGSPGQDTF. Here the CDR3 DNA reads TGTGCCATCAGTGGAGGCTCCCCGGGACAGGACACCTTC.